Shown below are 23 T cell receptor beta chains from a single sample sequenced in a study of blood T cell repertoires in COVID-19. Clones were sequenced by immunoSEQ multiplex PCR, and TCRdb holds only the in-frame ones, with some missing. The table includes 350,000 or so clones, about 91% detected once. Sequenced material: peripheral blood. The receptor source for this set is a woman under 40 with COVID-19, enrolled during active disease.

The chain has TRBV11-3 and TRBJ2-1; 12 positions agree with TRBD2. V lost 5 bases, J lost 8 bases, and 10 bases stayed unmatched. The CDR3 is 16 residues long. Per the germline V gene, CDR1 is SGHNT and CDR2 is YENEEA. For the CDR3, the DNA is TGTGCCAGCAGCCCCGGGACTAGCGGGCCGGGGGATGAGCAGTTCTTC. Translated, it gives CASSPGTSGPGDEQFF.

This clone occurred once. The chain employs TRBV18 and TRBJ1-3; 8 bases align to TRBD1. The length of the CDR3 is 16 residues. Unmatched junction bases numbered 4, after V lost 2 bases and J lost 1 base. The germline gives CDR1 KGHSH, CDR2 LQKENI. The CDR3 nucleotides read TGTGCCAGCTCACCAATGACAGGGGAATCTGGAAACACCATATATTTT. This codes for CASSPMTGESGNTIYF.

The gene calls are TRBV18 and TRBJ1-4; 7 bases line up with TRBD1. V was clipped by 10 bases and J by 8 bases; unmatched bases: 13. The CDR3 extends over 14 amino acids. Germline V gene data show CDR1 as KGHSH and CDR2 as LQKENI. The CDR3 reads CATHTGTVGEKLFF. CDR3 nucleotides: TGTGCCACGCACACCGGGACAGTAGGAGAAAAACTGTTTTTT.

This clone was counted once. The rearrangement uses TRBV21-1 and TRBJ2-7; the DNA was not used to check the table's D call, TRBD1. TRBV21-1 is tagged as a pseudogene. CDR3 length equals 16 residues. CDR3 nucleotide sequence: TGTGCCAGCAGCTGGTTGAGGGGACAGGACACCTACGAGCAGTACGTC. It yields the protein CASSWLRGQDTYEQYV.

Only a few counts were recorded for this clone. The V and J genes are TRBV20-1 and TRBJ2-7; TRBD2 is a possible D gene (5 bases). Germline-derived CDR1 and CDR2 are DFQATT and SNEGSKA (reference sequence). This CDR3 comprises 11 residues. Trimming took off 6 bases at V and 5 bases at J, with 11 bases between the two ends. DNA for the CDR3: TGCAGTGCGCCCGACGGGGACGAGCAGTACGTC. The encoded protein is CSAPDGDEQYV.

The chain is built from TRBV3-1 (or the pseudogene TRBV3-2) and TRBJ1-2; TRBD1 is a possible D gene (5 bases). V lost 2 bases to trimming and J lost 6 bases, with 13 bases between them. The CDR3 is 14 residues long. CDR1 is LGHDT and CDR2 is YNNKEL in the germline V gene (reference sequence). CDR3 coding DNA: TGTGCCAGCAGCCAAAGGGAGGGGAATAATGGCTACACCTTC. Encoded protein: CASSQREGNNGYTF.

The rearrangement joins TRBV11-3 to TRBJ1-6; D ambiguous. The germline CDR1 and CDR2 sequences are SGHNT and YENEEA. Between the trimmed V and J ends, which lost 4 bases and 0 bases, there was a span of 13 bases. The CDR3 length is 17 residues. This CDR3 is CASSYRTESSYNSPLHF. Here the CDR3 DNA reads TGTGCCAGCAGCTACAGAACAGAGAGCTCCTATAATTCACCCCTCCACTTT.

CDR3 sequence (DNA): TGTGCCAGCTCCCCTTCCCCAGATAATCAGCCCCAGCATTTT. It is translated as CASSPSPDNQPQHF. The chain employs TRBV18 and TRBJ1-5; D call uncertain. Germline-derived CDR1 and CDR2 are KGHSH and LQKENI. Trimming shortened V by 6 bases and J by 4 bases, and 13 bases separated the two germline ends. The CDR3 is made up of 14 amino acids.

V usage is TRBV28 and J usage is TRBJ2-7, with D possibly matching TRBD2 (6 bases). CDR3 length: 14 amino acids. Trimming removed 2 bases from V and 2 bases from J, with 10 bases in between. Germline V CDR1 and CDR2: MDHEN, SYDVKM. CDR3 in amino acids: CASSLRSGAYEQYV. The CDR3 nucleotides are TGTGCCAGCAGTTTACGTTCGGGAGCCTACGAGCAGTACGTC.

CDR3 amino acids: CAEGDPYEQYF. In nucleotides, the CDR3 is TGTGCCGAGGGGGACCCCTACGAGCAGTACTTC. V usage is TRBV2 and J usage is TRBJ2-7, with D perhaps TRBD1 (6 bases). With 11 bases removed from V and 2 bases from J, the gap between germline ends came to 10 bases. The CDR3 loop spans 11 amino acids. CDR1 is SNHLY, CDR2 FYNNEI, per germline.

J is TRBJ2-7 and V is TRBV30; tentative D call: TRBD1 (5 bases). The V gene lost 2 bases and the J gene lost 0 bases, with 17 bases spanning the gap. CDR1 GTSNPN and CDR2 SVGIG come from the germline V gene (reference sequence). This CDR3 is 16 amino acids long. CDR3 amino acids: CAWSSGSPNFSYEQYF. Written as DNA, the CDR3 is TGTGCCTGGAGTTCAGGGTCCCCAAACTTCTCCTACGAGCAGTACTTC.

The V gene is TRBV6-5, the J gene TRBJ1-6; D remains ambiguous. Trimming removed 6 bases at V and 6 bases at J, with 15 bases between. CDR1 is MNHEY and CDR2 is SVGAGI in the germline V gene. The CDR3 runs 15 residues. The DNA for the CDR3 is TGTGCCAGCAGCCTCAGACTTATCACTAATTCACCCCTCCACTTT. The encoded protein is CASSLRLITNSPLHF.

This chain uses TRBV7-9 with TRBJ1-2; possible D gene TRBD1, 6 bases. From germline, CDR1 is SEHNR and CDR2 FQNEAQ (reference sequence). The CDR3 is 12 residues long. Trimming shortened V by 5 bases and J by 10 bases, and 14 bases separated the two germline ends. CDR3 nucleotide sequence: TGTGCCAGCAGCCCAGACAGGATCACCTACACCTTC. Translating it yields CASSPDRITYTF.

The chain has TRBV13 and TRBJ2-7; D might be TRBD2 (5 bases). Trimming stripped 2 bases from V and 6 bases from J, with 8 bases between. The CDR3 totals 12 residues. The germline gives CDR1 PRHDT, CDR2 FYEKMQ (reference sequence). CDR3 bases: TGTGCCAGCAGCTTACGAGGGTTCGAGCAGTACTTC. This sequence encodes CASSLRGFEQYF.

The genes are TRBV4-3 and TRBJ1-1; D gene unclear. CDR1 is LGHNA and CDR2 is YSLEER in the germline V gene. The CDR3 has 13 amino acids. Trimming left V 5 bases short and J 5 bases short, with 12 bases between. This CDR3 is CASSTLKNTEAFF. The CDR3 nucleotides are TGCGCCAGCAGCACACTAAAGAATACTGAAGCTTTCTTT.

The chain carries TRBV4-1 and TRBJ1-4; 9 bases align to TRBD1. The CDR3 runs 15 residues. V lost 7 bases, J lost 8 bases, and 11 bases stayed unmatched. Germline-derived CDR1 and CDR2 are MGHRA and YSYEKL. The CDR3 loop is CASNPWTGDREKLFF. The DNA of the CDR3 is TGCGCCAGCAACCCATGGACAGGGGATAGGGAAAAACTGTTTTTT.

The genes are TRBV3-1 (or the pseudogene TRBV3-2) and TRBJ1-1, with D perhaps matching TRBD1 (5 bases). The CDR3 runs 13 residues. V was shortened by 4 bases and J by 3 bases, with 9 bases between the two germline ends. CDR1 is LGHDT, CDR2 YNNKEL, per germline (reference sequence). The CDR3 protein is CASSPWGDTEAFF. DNA for the CDR3: TGTGCCAGCAGCCCGTGGGGGGACACTGAAGCTTTCTTT.

The rearrangement joins TRBV5-1 to TRBJ1-4; a possible D gene is TRBD1 (6 bases). V lost 0 bases to trimming and J lost 8 bases, with 14 bases between them. The CDR3 spans 15 residues. The germline V gene has CDR1 SGHRS and CDR2 YFSETQ. The CDR3 loop is CASSLGTGWIEKLFF. The CDR3 nucleotides are TGCGCCAGCAGCTTGGGAACAGGGTGGATCGAAAAACTGTTTTTT.

In regard to this clone: This specimen includes other DNA sequences encoding the same CDR3. The chain uses TRBV6-5 and TRBJ1-1; D call uncertain. V lost 2 bases and J lost 1, with 5 bases in between. The CDR3 is made up of 13 amino acids. In germline, CDR1 is MNHEY, CDR2 SVGAGI. CDR3 amino acids: CASSYLRNTEAFF. The CDR3 nucleotides read TGTGCCAGCAGTTACCTCCGGAACACTGAAGCTTTCTTT.

The V gene is TRBV18, the J gene TRBJ2-3; TRBD2 aligns across 8 bases. Germline V gives CDR1 KGHSH, CDR2 LQKENI. The CDR3 has 16 amino acids. Trimming cost V 3 bases and J 2 bases; bases outside gene matches: 7. The CDR3 nucleotides are TGTGCCAGCTCACCCCTGGCGGGGGGAATCACAGATACGCAGTATTTT. This translates into CASSPLAGGITDTQYF.

This clone was recorded only once. The rearrangement links TRBV28 to TRBJ1-1, with D uncertain. Trimming cost V 6 bases and J 6 bases, with 26 bases left between them. From germline, CDR1 is MDHEN and CDR2 SYDVKM. The CDR3 covers 17 residues. The CDR3 loop is CASRHSRGPDPSAEAFF. The DNA for the CDR3 is TGTGCCAGCAGACACTCCCGGGGTCCGGACCCTTCGGCTGAAGCTTTCTTT. Complete variable domain (other parts from reference TRBV28 and TRBJ1-1): DVKVTQSSRYLVKRTGEKVFLECVQDMDHENMFWYRQDPGLGLRLIYFSYDVKMKEKGDIPEGYSVSREKKERFSLILESASTNQTSMYLCASRHSRGPDPSAEAFFGQGTRLTVV.

The chain recombines TRBV4-1 with TRBJ1-4, with D perhaps TRBD1 (6 bases). The CDR3 is 14 amino acids. With 4 bases removed from V and 6 bases from J, the gap between germline ends came to 12 bases. Germline CDR1 MGHRA, CDR2 YSYEKL. The CDR3 region is CASSRGRLDEKLFF. The DNA of the CDR3 is TGCGCCAGCAGCCGGGGGCGCTTGGATGAAAAACTGTTTTTT.

The genes are TRBV6-1 and TRBJ1-2; a possible D gene is TRBD1 (6 bases). This CDR3 has 16 residues. Germline V CDR1 and CDR2: MNHNS, SASEGT. V shed 1 base and J shed 0 bases, with 12 bases lying between them. This CDR3 reads CASSEGQEYSNYGYTF. CDR3 sequence (DNA): TGTGCCAGCAGTGAAGGACAGGAATATTCTAACTATGGCTACACCTTC.